This T cell receptor beta chain was recorded in a study of response to subunit inactivated influenza vaccine. Notes on the study in general: Each seasonal influenza vaccination recruits few new T cells, the authors suggested.

This clonotype was detected a few times. Its matching antigen is unknown. The CDR3 has 11 amino acids. V dropped 6 bases and J dropped 8 bases, with 8 bases sitting between them. MiXCR, run by TCRdb on the RT-PCR reads, gives a single entry per CDR3 protein. The sample lists 800,000 to 1,000,000 distinct CDR3 sequences; 21% were seen once. The genes are TRBV12-3 or TRBV12-4 and TRBJ2-1; no clear D. This TCR derives from a man between 45 and 60 years old who received an inactivated influenza vaccine. The input for sequencing was PBMCs from blood, taken roughly 5 days after vaccination. The CDR3 sequence is CASSITDEQFF. The CDR3 region has the DNA TGTGCCAGCAGCATTACCGATGAGCAGTTCTTC.